A selection of T cell receptor beta chains follows, all from one sample in a study of shared clonotypes between healthy human individuals. TCRdb's table, derived via immunoSEQ multiplex PCR, lists solely in-frame clones and lacks some. The repertoire has 550,000 to 600,000 clones, around 81% of them found once; the top ten carry around 12%. Specimen: PBMCs. The receptors were gathered from a woman between 40 and 55 years old in good health. Some clones in this sample may be carry-over from other donors' samples. Each CDR3 is given with its conserved first and last residue.

j_call v_call cdr3_aa
TRBJ2-1 TRBV28 CASSLSAPGEQFF
TRBJ1-2 TRBV28 CASSSGPPWGYTF
TRBJ2-1 TRBV9 CASSVSGSGNNEQFF
TRBJ2-1 TRBV7-8 CASSSSPMSRQAIFNEQFF
TRBJ2-5 TRBV28 CASIEGGIQETQYF
TRBJ2-5 TRBV7-2 CASSLPGSGETQYF
TRBJ2-3 TRBV18 CASSYNSPTDTQYF
TRBJ2-3 TRBV7-6 CASSPSSGQLTDTQYF
TRBJ2-5 TRBV6-5 CASSYSVFRGQETQYF
TRBJ2-7 TRBV7-2 CASSNRDRGSYEQYF
TRBJ2-7 TRBV15 CATSSHTGLGIYEQYF
TRBJ1-5 TRBV27 CASRPGQLSNQPQHF
TRBJ2-7 TRBV2 CASSERRTGPSYEQYF
TRBJ1-3 TRBV7-2 CASSLLSTGNTIYF
TRBJ2-7 TRBV7-9 CASSLVGRSYEQYF
TRBJ1-1 TRBV30 CAWRPGNTEAFF
TRBJ1-2 TRBV27 CASSFGQGDGYTF
TRBJ1-5 TRBV2 CASRRGGGINQPQHF
TRBJ2-1 TRBV23-1 CASRLPGGSQQFF
TRBJ2-5 TRBV25-1 CASSEKMAEQETQYF
TRBJ2-3 TRBV7-2 CASSLSSGIGTDTQYF
TRBJ1-2 TRBV7-8 CASSPNRAGGYTF
TRBJ2-1 TRBV7-9 CASSLGLASEQFF
TRBJ2-3 TRBV7-9 CASSLTGFTDTQYF
TRBJ1-1 TRBV5-1 CASSRDSLTEAFF
TRBJ1-1 TRBV18 CASSPNWGTEAFF
TRBJ2-2 TRBV7-2 CATQRGAGVGTGELFF
TRBJ1-2 TRBV30 CAWSAGQYGYTF
TRBJ2-1 TRBV6-5 CASSYDPRGEQFF
TRBJ1-1 TRBV19 CASSDRRTNTEAFF
TRBJ2-2 TRBV9 CASSVGGSGELFF
TRBJ2-6 TRBV7-9 CASSRAGRGSGANVLTF